The 32 T cell receptor beta chains below were found in one sample sequenced in a study of blood T cell repertoires in COVID-19. Data came from immunoSEQ multiplex PCR; TCRdb stores just in-frame clones and leaves some out. The repertoire includes around 200,000 clones, roughly nine tenths of them detected once, and approximately 6.7% sits in the top ten. Sequences were obtained from peripheral blood. The receptors here all came from a man between 40 and 49 years old with acute or convalescent COVID-19.

This clone was detected a few times. The chain links TRBV4-1 to TRBJ1-5, with no clear D. Trimming shortened V by 0 bases and J by 6 bases, and 9 bases separated the two germline ends. The CDR3 has 14 residues. From germline, CDR1 is MGHRA and CDR2 YSYEKL. The CDR3 spells CASSQDEFGQPQHF. CDR3 bases: TGCGCCAGCAGCCAAGATGAGTTCGGTCAGCCCCAGCATTTT.

This chain joins TRBV30 and TRBJ1-2; D not resolved. The CDR3 runs to 13 residues. From germline, CDR1 is GTSNPN and CDR2 SVGIG (reference sequence). The V gene lost 3 bases and the J gene lost 2 bases, with 10 bases spanning the gap. The chain's CDR3 is CAWSHPANYGYTF. CDR3 sequence (DNA): TGTGCCTGGAGCCATCCAGCGAACTATGGCTACACCTTC.

The chain recombines TRBV4-1 with TRBJ2-6, with D possibly being TRBD2 (5 bases). Trimming left V 3 bases short and J 0 bases short, with 6 bases between. Germline V gene data show CDR1 as MGHRA and CDR2 as YSYEKL. This CDR3 has 15 residues. CDR3 DNA sequence: TGCGCCAGCAGCCATGGGAGCTCTGGGGCCAACGTCCTGACTTTC. Translation: CASSHGSSGANVLTF.

Only one count was recorded for this clone. V is TRBV11-2 and J is TRBJ1-3; weak D call: TRBD1 (6 bases). Germline V gene lookup returns CDR1 SGHAT and CDR2 FQNNGV. The CDR3 has 15 amino acids. The germline V and J ends were trimmed by 4 bases and 0 bases, with 10 bases remaining between them. CDR3 region: CASSSGQRSGNTIYF. The CDR3 bases are TGTGCCAGCAGCTCCGGACAGCGCTCTGGAAACACCATATATTTT. Based on the CDR3 plus reference TRBV11-2 and TRBJ1-3, the full variable domain is EAGVAQSPRYKIIEKRQSVAFWCNPISGHATLYWYQQILGQGPKLLIQFQNNGVVDDSQLPKDRFSAERLKGVDSTLKIQPAKLEDSAVYLCASSSGQRSGNTIYFGEGSWLTVV.

The chain couples TRBV6-6 to TRBJ1-1, with D possibly matching TRBD1 (5 bases). This CDR3 contains 17 residues. Germline loops: CDR1 MNHNY, CDR2 SVGAGI (reference sequence). V was cut by 5 bases and J by 4 bases, with 23 bases left in between. CDR3 sequence: CASSRTGDSRGSTEAFF. In DNA, the CDR3 is TGTGCCAGCAGTCGCACCGGGGACTCCCGGGGCAGCACTGAAGCTTTCTTT.

The J gene is TRBJ2-3, the V gene TRBV4-2, with D maybe TRBD1 (6 bases). Germline V CDR1 and CDR2: LGHNA, YNFKEQ. The CDR3 covers 16 residues. Trimming removed 4 bases from V and 7 bases from J, with 21 bases in between. The CDR3 protein is CASSPRTEGSFYTQYF. CDR3 bases: TGTGCCAGCAGCCCGCGGACAGAGGGCTCGTTTTATACGCAGTATTTT.

J is TRBJ2-1 and V is TRBV5-1; maybe TRBD1 (6 bases). Germline V lookup: CDR1 SGHRS, CDR2 YFSETQ. This CDR3 is built from 15 residues. V dropped 4 bases and J dropped 0 bases, with 11 bases sitting between them. The CDR3, as DNA: TGCGCCAGCAGCCCACAGGGTAGCTCCTACAATGAGCAGTTCTTC. Translating it yields CASSPQGSSYNEQFF.

The chain uses TRBV3-1 (or the pseudogene TRBV3-2) and TRBJ2-3; 13 positions match TRBD2. V lost 2 bases and J lost 2; bases outside the gene matches: 4. This CDR3 comprises 17 residues. Germline V gives CDR1 LGHDT, CDR2 YNNKEL (reference sequence). DNA of the CDR3: TGTGCCAGCAGCCAACGGACTAGCGGGGGTCCCACAGATACGCAGTATTTT. Encoded protein: CASSQRTSGGPTDTQYF.

J is TRBJ1-2 and V is TRBV29-1; possibly TRBD1 for D (6 bases). Germline assignment: CDR1 SQVTM and CDR2 ANQGSEA. This CDR3 contains 13 residues. V was cut by 2 bases and J by 4 bases, with 11 bases left in between. Here the CDR3 DNA reads TGCAGCGTTGAACGGGGGGCAGGCTATGGCTACACCTTC. Its translation is CSVERGAGYGYTF.

V is TRBV7-2 and J is TRBJ2-5; D perhaps matches TRBD2 (7 bases). The CDR3 spans 17 residues. Between the trimmed V and J ends, which lost 4 bases and 4 bases, there was a span of 22 bases. The germline CDR1 and CDR2 sequences are SGHTA and FQGNSA. The DNA of the CDR3 is TGTGCCAGCAGCTCCTATGTAAGGGGGGGCCTGGGAGAGACCCAGTACTTC. The encoded protein is CASSSYVRGGLGETQYF.

The chain couples TRBV7-9 to TRBJ2-2; D is ambiguous. This CDR3 comprises 16 residues. The V gene's germline CDR1 is SEHNR and CDR2 FQNEAQ (reference sequence). The V end lost 2 bases, the J end lost 2 bases, and 12 bases lay between the germline ends. The CDR3 here is CASSLTASINTGELFF. The CDR3 DNA reads TGTGCCAGCAGCTTAACGGCTAGTATAAACACCGGGGAGCTGTTTTTT.

The genes are TRBV11-2 and TRBJ2-5, with 9 positions matching TRBD2. The length of the CDR3 is 15 residues. In germline, CDR1 is SGHAT, CDR2 FQNNGV. V was clipped by 2 bases and J by 8 bases; unmatched bases: 9. CDR3 DNA sequence: TGTGCCAGCAGCTTACTCCAGCGGGGGGCGGTAACCCAGTACTTC. Its translation is CASSLLQRGAVTQYF.

This chain connects TRBV9 to TRBJ2-3; possible D gene TRBD2, 7 bases. The CDR3 is 15 residues long. Trimming pared 5 bases from V and 4 bases from J, leaving 17 bases between. Germline CDR1 is SGDLS and CDR2 is YYNGEE. CDR3 amino acids: CASSRGGAGADTQYF. The CDR3 DNA reads TGTGCCAGCAGTCGCGGGGGCGCTGGGGCAGATACGCAGTATTTT.

This clone came up a few times. This rearrangement joins TRBV29-1 to TRBJ2-3, with a weak D call TRBD1 (5 bases). The CDR3 runs 15 residues. V was trimmed by 4 bases and J by 2 bases, leaving 16 bases between them. Germline V gives CDR1 SQVTM, CDR2 ANQGSEA. CDR3 coding DNA: TGCAGCGTTGGAGGAGTGATAGGGGACACAGATACGCAGTATTTT. This translates into CSVGGVIGDTDTQYF.

The CDR3 protein is CASSLQIFNEKLFF. CDR3 DNA sequence: TGTGCCAGCAGTTTACAGATTTTTAATGAAAAACTGTTTTTT. The chain couples TRBV6-5 to TRBJ1-4, with no clear D. The CDR3 contains 14 residues. Germline values: CDR1 MNHEY, CDR2 SVGAGI. Trimming cost V 4 bases and J 4 bases, with 10 bases left between them.

The chain recombines TRBV5-1 with TRBJ2-2; D might be TRBD1 (5 bases). Trimming removed 0 bases at V and 0 bases at J, with 9 bases between. Looked up from germline, CDR1 is SGHRS and CDR2 is YFSETQ. The length of the CDR3 is 16 residues. The CDR3 spells CASSLAQVANTGELFF. The CDR3 DNA reads TGCGCCAGCAGCTTGGCACAGGTTGCGAACACCGGGGAGCTGTTTTTT.

V and J are TRBV29-1 and TRBJ1-4; 7 bases fit TRBD1. The CDR3 has 14 amino acids. Germline trimming cut 7 bases from V and 4 bases from J; bases unmatched to any gene: 9. Germline V gene lookup returns CDR1 SQVTM and CDR2 ANQGSEA. The CDR3 is CSAARGQSNEKLFF. DNA of the CDR3: TGCAGCGCAGCTCGGGGACAGAGTAATGAAAAACTGTTTTTT.

In this sample, this clone turned up a few times. The V call is TRBV3-1 (or the pseudogene TRBV3-2), the J call TRBJ1-2; D is perhaps TRBD1 (6 bases). V shed 4 bases and J shed 5 bases, with 17 bases lying between them. This CDR3 is 15 amino acids long. CDR1 and CDR2 (germline): LGHDT, YNNKEL (reference sequence). CDR3 region: CASSPTGNFRYGYTF. Here the CDR3 DNA reads TGTGCCAGCAGCCCTACAGGGAATTTTAGGTATGGCTACACCTTC.

The V and J genes are TRBV30 and TRBJ1-3; the D is unclear. Germline CDR1 and CDR2: GTSNPN and SVGIG (reference sequence). The V gene lost 4 bases and the J gene lost 1 base, with 17 bases spanning the gap. CDR3 length equals 16 residues. CDR3 amino acids: CAWTLKEAQSGNTIYF. CDR3 nucleotide sequence: TGTGCCTGGACCCTTAAGGAGGCTCAGTCTGGAAACACCATATATTTT.

The rearrangement joins TRBV12-5 to TRBJ2-6, with 8 bases fitting TRBD1. There are 18 residues in the CDR3. Germline CDR1 LGHNT, CDR2 FRNRAP. V lost 5 bases and J lost 4; bases outside the gene matches: 13. The CDR3 protein is CASGIPQGAHVGANVLTF. Here the CDR3 DNA reads TGTGCTAGTGGTATCCCTCAGGGGGCGCATGTGGGGGCCAACGTCCTGACTTTC. The complete variable domain, with remaining parts taken from reference TRBV12-5 and TRBJ2-6, reads DARVTQTPRHKVTEMGQEVTMRCQPILGHNTVFWYRQTMMQGLELLAYFRNRAPLDDSGMPKDRFSAEMPDATLATLKIQPSEPRDSAVYFCASGIPQGAHVGANVLTFGAGSRLTVL.

The V and J genes are TRBV2 and TRBJ2-5, with a weak D call TRBD2 (7 bases). The CDR3 runs 15 residues. Germline lookup yields CDR1 SNHLY and CDR2 FYNNEI. Trimming stripped 3 bases from V and 1 base from J, with 12 bases between. CDR3 loop: CASSEGGALQETQYF. In DNA, the CDR3 is TGTGCCAGCAGTGAGGGGGGGGCACTCCAAGAGACCCAGTACTTC.

V gene TRBV3-1 (or the pseudogene TRBV3-2) combines with J gene TRBJ1-2, with no clear D. This CDR3 spans 16 amino acids. V dropped 4 bases and J dropped 6 bases, with 21 bases sitting between them. Germline assignment: CDR1 LGHDT and CDR2 YNNKEL (reference sequence). CDR3 sequence reads: CASSPEPAGVVHGYTF. The CDR3 nucleotides read TGTGCCAGCAGCCCGGAGCCGGCCGGGGTAGTGCATGGCTACACCTTC.

This chain links TRBV14 with TRBJ2-7; D is unresolved. Trimming shortened V by 3 bases and J by 4 bases, and 7 bases separated the two germline ends. The CDR3 has 12 amino acids. Germline V CDR1 and CDR2: SGHDN, FVKESK. For the CDR3, the DNA is TGTGCCAGCAGCCATGGCCGTTACGAGCAGTACTTC. Translating it yields CASSHGRYEQYF.

The genes are TRBV7-3 and TRBJ1-5; D is unclear. The germline CDR1 and CDR2 sequences are SGHTA and FQGTGA. The CDR3 consists of 13 residues. Trimming took off 3 bases at V and 4 bases at J, with 7 bases between the two ends. The CDR3 sequence: CASSLDSNQPQHF. CDR3 coding DNA: TGTGCCAGCAGCTTGGACTCTAATCAGCCCCAGCATTTT. Variable domain in full (rest from reference TRBV7-3 and TRBJ1-5): GAGVSQTPSNKVTEKGKYVELRCDPISGHTALYWYRQSLGQGPEFLIYFQGTGAADDSGLPNDRFFAVRPEGSVSTLKIQRTERGDSAVYLCASSLDSNQPQHFGDGTRLSIL.

The chain joins TRBV5-5 to TRBJ2-1, with D perhaps TRBD2 (6 bases). The CDR3 has 14 amino acids. Trimming removed 0 bases at V and 6 bases at J, with 10 bases between. Germline V gene sequence: CDR1 SGHKS, CDR2 YYEKEE (reference sequence). This CDR3 is CASSLDATSNEQFF. In DNA form, the CDR3 reads TGTGCCAGCAGCTTGGACGCGACTAGCAATGAGCAGTTCTTC. The variable domain in full, with the rest retrieved from reference TRBV5-5 and TRBJ2-1, is DAGVTQSPTHLIKTRGQQVTLRCSPISGHKSVSWYQQVLGQGPQFIFQYYEKEERGRGNFPDRFSARQFPNYSSELNVNALLLGDSALYLCASSLDATSNEQFFGPGTRLTVL.

The rearrangement links TRBV5-6 to TRBJ1-1; maybe TRBD1 (5 bases). CDR1 SGHDT and CDR2 YYEEEE come from the germline V gene. CDR3 size: 15 residues. V was cut by 2 bases and J by 0 bases, with 11 bases left in between. CDR3 nucleotides: TGTGCCAGCAGCTTTTTTAGGGGTCTGAACACTGAAGCTTTCTTT. Its protein product is CASSFFRGLNTEAFF.

V is TRBV30 and J is TRBJ2-5; possibly TRBD2 for D (6 bases). Trimming left V 5 bases short and J 0 bases short, with 10 bases between. CDR3 size: 13 residues. Per the germline V gene, CDR1 is GTSNPN and CDR2 is SVGIG (reference sequence). The CDR3 bases are TGTGCCTGGGGTGGGGGGTACCAAGAGACCCAGTACTTC. The encoded protein is CAWGGGYQETQYF.

The chain employs TRBV5-1 and TRBJ2-3, with 10 bases fitting TRBD1. Germline V gene data show CDR1 as SGHRS and CDR2 as YFSETQ. The CDR3 is 16 residues long. Trimming took 4 bases from V and 0 from J; bases not matched to a gene: 5. The CDR3 protein is CASSLDRGHSTDTQYF. For the CDR3, the DNA is TGCGCCAGCAGCCTAGACAGGGGGCATAGCACAGATACGCAGTATTTT.

This clone was picked up one time. The chain combines TRBV13 with TRBJ2-5; 15 bases fit TRBD2. The germline V gene encodes CDR1 PRHDT and CDR2 FYEKMQ (reference sequence). J was trimmed by 4 bases and V by 3 bases; bases with no gene match: 6. The CDR3 is 17 amino acids. This CDR3 is CASSFFRTSGGAETQYF. DNA for the CDR3: TGTGCCAGCAGCTTTTTCAGGACTAGCGGGGGGGCAGAGACCCAGTACTTC. Combining the CDR3 with reference TRBV13 and TRBJ2-5 gives the whole variable domain AAGVIQSPRHLIKEKRETATLKCYPIPRHDTVYWYQQGPGQDPQFLISFYEKMQSDKGSIPDRFSAQQFSDYHSELNMSSLELGDSALYFCASSFFRTSGGAETQYFGPGTRLLVL.

The chain joins TRBV7-3 to TRBJ2-2; 9 bases align to TRBD2. The CDR3 is 15 amino acids. J was trimmed by 5 bases and V by 5 bases; bases with no gene match: 6. Germline V gene lookup returns CDR1 SGHTA and CDR2 FQGTGA. CDR3 region: CASSAAGGRTGELFF. CDR3 coding DNA: TGTGCCAGCAGCGCAGCGGGGGGAAGGACCGGGGAGCTGTTTTTT.

The chain combines TRBV7-2 with TRBJ2-5; the D gene is possibly TRBD2 (6 bases). V lost 5 bases and J 0 bases, leaving 16 bases between the germline ends. CDR3 length equals 16 residues. In germline, CDR1 is SGHTA, CDR2 FQGNSA. Here the CDR3 reads CASSPREEGYQETQYF. The DNA of the CDR3 is TGTGCCAGCAGCCCGAGGGAGGAGGGGTACCAAGAGACCCAGTACTTC. The complete variable domain, with remaining parts taken from reference TRBV7-2 and TRBJ2-5, reads GAGVSQSPSNKVTEKGKDVELRCDPISGHTALYWYRQSLGQGLEFLIYFQGNSAPDKSGLPSDRFSAERTGGSVSTLTIQRTQQEDSAVYLCASSPREEGYQETQYFGPGTRLLVL.

The chain combines TRBV7-2 with TRBJ2-7; maybe TRBD1 (6 bases). V was pared by 3 bases and J by 2 bases, with 14 bases between. This CDR3 region has 15 residues. Germline V gene sequence: CDR1 SGHTA, CDR2 FQGNSA. The CDR3 here is CASSFETGWTYEQYF. As DNA, the CDR3 is TGTGCCAGCAGCTTTGAGACAGGTTGGACCTACGAGCAGTACTTC.